This TCR beta chain was identified in a study of blood T cell repertoires in COVID-19. Data came from immunoSEQ multiplex PCR; TCRdb stores just in-frame clones and leaves some out. This table holds 200,000 to 250,000 clones, approximately 83% found once. Germline values: CDR1 KGHDR, CDR2 SFDVKD. Trimming shortened V by 0 bases and J by 5 bases, and 10 bases separated the two germline ends. This CDR3 is 15 amino acids long. The rearrangement uses TRBV24-1 and TRBJ2-1; possible D gene TRBD1, 5 bases. The specimen was peripheral blood. The receptor was isolated from a woman in her twenties or thirties who had recovered from COVID-19. The CDR3, as DNA: TGTGCCACCAGTGATTTGCTTCAGGGTAACAATGAGCAGTTCTTC. This gives the protein CATSDLLQGNNEQFF.